These 25 T cell receptor beta chains share one sample of origin, sequenced in a study of TIL therapy for anti-PD-1-resistant metastatic lung cancer. This was the immunoSEQ v3 assay. Profiled with immunoSEQ multiplex PCR; TCRdb holds only in-frame clones, not every one. The sample lists approximately 53,000 clones; around 79% were seen once. Time point here: pre-treatment sample, taken before nivolumab and TIL therapy. The material sequenced was blood, taken at baseline. These receptors all stem from a woman between 25 and 80 years old with non-small cell lung cancer.

This chain links TRBV2 with TRBJ2-2; D unresolved. The CDR3 sequence is 16 residues long. V shed 2 bases and J shed 1 base, with 11 bases lying between them. CDR1 and CDR2 from the germline V gene are SNHLY and FYNNEI. CDR3 sequence: CASSEMSAGNTGELFF. The DNA of the CDR3 is TGTGCCAGCAGTGAAATGAGTGCAGGGAACACCGGGGAGCTGTTTTTT. The whole variable domain, remainder taken from reference TRBV2 and TRBJ2-2, is EPEVTQTPSHQVTQMGQEVILRCVPISNHLYFYWYRQILGQKVEFLVSFYNNEISEKSEIFDDQFSVERPDGSNFTLKIRSTKLEDSAMYFCASSEMSAGNTGELFFGEGSRLTVL.

This sequence joins TRBV5-1 and TRBJ2-5, with 9 bases that match TRBD2. Germline CDR1 and CDR2: SGHRS and YFSETQ. This CDR3 has 16 amino acids. With 0 bases clipped from V and 0 bases from J, the junction kept 3 bases outside the gene matches. CDR3 sequence: CASSLGGLANQETQYF. For the CDR3, the DNA is TGCGCCAGCAGCTTGGGAGGACTAGCGAACCAAGAGACCCAGTACTTC.

This rearrangement joins TRBV5-5 to TRBJ2-4, with a tentative D call TRBD1 (5 bases). The CDR3 consists of 14 residues. Per germline, CDR1 SGHKS and CDR2 YYEKEE (reference sequence). The V end was cut by 4 bases, the J end by 4 bases, with 12 bases between. The CDR3 sequence: CASSTGAAKNIQYF. CDR3 nucleotide sequence: TGTGCCAGCAGCACTGGGGCAGCTAAAAACATTCAGTACTTC. The whole variable domain, remainder taken from reference TRBV5-5 and TRBJ2-4, is DAGVTQSPTHLIKTRGQQVTLRCSPISGHKSVSWYQQVLGQGPQFIFQYYEKEERGRGNFPDRFSARQFPNYSSELNVNALLLGDSALYLCASSTGAAKNIQYFGAGTRLSVL.

This chain joins TRBV18 and TRBJ2-1; D ambiguous. The CDR3 runs 13 residues. The germline gives CDR1 KGHSH, CDR2 LQKENI. V lost 6 bases and J lost 5, with 11 bases in between. CDR3 in amino acids: CASSWSPDNEQFF. Written as DNA, the CDR3 is TGTGCCAGCTCCTGGTCCCCGGACAATGAGCAGTTCTTC.

This sequence joins TRBV2 and TRBJ2-7; TRBD1 aligns across 7 bases. The J segment lost 7 bases and the V segment lost 1 base, leaving 4 bases of the junction unmatched. The V gene's germline CDR1 is SNHLY and CDR2 FYNNEI. CDR3 length: 13 amino acids. This CDR3 is CASSEGQGREQYF. In DNA, the CDR3 is TGTGCCAGCAGTGAAGGACAGGGCCGGGAGCAGTACTTC.

CDR3 coding DNA: TGTGCCAGCAGCACCACAGGGTTATCTAACTATGGCTACACCTTC. It specifies CASSTTGLSNYGYTF. V and J are TRBV7-9 and TRBJ1-2, with D perhaps TRBD1 (6 bases). V was clipped by 5 bases and J by 0 bases, with 13 bases between them. Germline loops: CDR1 SEHNR, CDR2 FQNEAQ (reference sequence). The CDR3 sequence is 15 residues long.

The chain employs TRBV6-5 and TRBJ1-2, with D unresolved. V was pared by 7 bases and J by 7 bases, with 10 bases between. CDR1 MNHEY and CDR2 SVGAGI come from the germline V gene. The CDR3 loop spans 11 amino acids. The CDR3 sequence: CASKDRIGYTF. CDR3 nucleotides: TGTGCCAGCAAAGATAGGATTGGCTACACCTTC.

CDR3 nucleotides: TGCGCCAGCAGCTGGAGCACGGGGTCATCCTACGAGCAGTACTTC. This translates into CASSWSTGSSYEQYF. The rearrangement links TRBV5-1 to TRBJ2-7; TRBD2 might be the D (5 bases). Germline CDR1 SGHRS, CDR2 YFSETQ. Trimming took 3 bases from V and 1 from J, leaving 14 bases between them. The CDR3 loop spans 15 amino acids.

CDR3 coding DNA: TGTGCCAGCAGCTCAGGAGCGGGAGGAAGATACGAGCAGTACTTC. Translated: CASSSGAGGRYEQYF. V usage is TRBV5-4 and J usage is TRBJ2-7; 9 nucleotides agree with TRBD2. The CDR3 has 15 amino acids. CDR1 and CDR2 from the germline V gene are SGHNT and YYREEE (reference sequence). V gave up 3 bases and J gave up 4 bases; unmatched junction bases: 8.

The chain uses TRBV10-2 and TRBJ1-2, with D hard to call. V gave up 3 bases and J gave up 4 bases, with 12 bases separating them. There are 14 residues in the CDR3. Per the germline V gene, CDR1 is WSHSY and CDR2 is SAAADI. For the CDR3, the DNA is TGCGCCAGCAGTGATATGCCCCACTCCTATGGCTACACCTTC. Its protein is CASSDMPHSYGYTF.

The V and J genes are TRBV6-4 and TRBJ2-7, with D perhaps assigned TRBD1 or TRBD2 (5 bases each). CDR3 length: 15 residues. Germline V gene data show CDR1 as MRHNA and CDR2 as SNTAGT. With 7 bases removed from V and 0 bases from J, the gap between germline ends came to 16 bases. The CDR3 is CASIFGTKVSYEQYF. In nucleotides, the CDR3 is TGTGCCAGCATTTTCGGGACGAAGGTCTCCTACGAGCAGTACTTC.

V is TRBV15 and J is TRBJ1-3; tentative D call: TRBD1 (5 bases). CDR3 length: 15 residues. Germline V lookup: CDR1 LNHNV, CDR2 YYDKDF (reference sequence). Trimming took 1 base from V and 4 from J, leaving 11 bases between them. This CDR3 is CATSRGGGDGNTIYF. The CDR3 DNA sequence: TGTGCCACCAGCAGAGGGGGGGGTGACGGAAACACCATATATTTT.

The V gene is TRBV7-2, the J gene TRBJ2-3, with TRBD2 identical over 15 bases. Germline V CDR1 and CDR2: SGHTA, FQGNSA. Trimming took 2 bases from V and 3 from J; bases not matched to a gene: 9. The CDR3 consists of 19 residues. CDR3 sequence: CASSLTSLGLAGGTDTQYF. CDR3 bases: TGTGCCAGCAGCTTAACCTCTTTGGGACTAGCGGGGGGAACAGATACGCAGTATTTT.

The chain couples TRBV2 to TRBJ1-1, with 10 bases matching TRBD1. Germline trimming cut 3 bases from V and 8 bases from J; bases unmatched to any gene: 9. In germline, CDR1 is SNHLY, CDR2 FYNNEI. This CDR3 has 15 residues. The CDR3 bases are TGTGCCAGCAGTGAGGAGGGACAGGGGATAAAAGAAGCTTTCTTT. Protein: CASSEEGQGIKEAFF.

The rearrangement links TRBV9 to TRBJ2-1, with 7 bases aligning to TRBD1. Germline V gene data show CDR1 as SGDLS and CDR2 as YYNGEE. The CDR3 is 15 residues long. Trimming removed 4 bases from V and 4 bases from J; junction bases left unmatched: 8. The CDR3: CASSTTGTEYNEQFF. CDR3 DNA: TGTGCCAGCAGCACCACCGGGACAGAGTACAATGAGCAGTTCTTC.

This rearrangement joins TRBV2 to TRBJ1-5; D is uncertain. Per germline, CDR1 SNHLY and CDR2 FYNNEI. The length of the CDR3 is 12 residues. Trimming shortened V by 8 bases and J by 0 bases, and 5 bases separated the two germline ends. The chain's CDR3 is CASSNSNQPQHF. The CDR3 DNA is TGTGCCAGCTCTAATAGCAATCAGCCCCAGCATTTT.

The CDR3 spells CASSFRQGLDYGYTF. As DNA, the CDR3 is TGTGCCAGCAGCTTTCGGCAGGGTCTTGACTATGGCTACACCTTC. The chain joins TRBV7-2 to TRBJ1-2; D possibly corresponds to TRBD1 (5 bases). CDR1 and CDR2 from the germline V gene are SGHTA and FQGNSA. V gave up 3 bases and J gave up 3 bases, with 14 bases separating them. The CDR3 spans 15 residues.

The chain is built from TRBV7-9 and TRBJ2-3; a possible D gene is TRBD2 (5 bases). The CDR3 is 14 residues long. In germline, CDR1 is SEHNR, CDR2 FQNEAQ (reference sequence). V was pared by 5 bases and J by 8 bases, with 17 bases between. CDR3 in amino acids: CASSLWTGGPTQYF. The CDR3 nucleotides read TGTGCCAGCAGCCTCTGGACTGGAGGCCCTACGCAGTATTTT.

This CDR3 reads CASSPSRQNTDTQYF. DNA for the CDR3: TGTGCCAGCTCACCATCCCGACAGAACACAGATACGCAGTATTTT. This rearrangement joins TRBV18 to TRBJ2-3; a possible D gene is TRBD1 (5 bases). The CDR3 totals 15 residues. Per germline, CDR1 KGHSH and CDR2 LQKENI. Trimming stripped 2 bases from V and 2 bases from J, with 11 bases between.

This chain uses TRBV5-4 with TRBJ1-4; D call uncertain. The CDR3 runs 13 residues. Looked up from germline, CDR1 is SGHNT and CDR2 is YYREEE (reference sequence). V lost 4 bases, J lost 0 bases, and 4 bases lay in between. The CDR3 bases are TGTGCCAGCAGCACCCCAACTAATGAAAAACTGTTTTTT. It codes for CASSTPTNEKLFF.

This clone was counted a single time. The V gene is TRBV5-3, the J gene TRBJ2-7; 7 bases align to TRBD1. TRBV5-3 is an ORF for which the function is uncertain. J was trimmed by 3 bases and V by 2 bases; bases with no gene match: 11. This CDR3 has 16 residues. CDR3 DNA: TGTGCCAGAAGCTTATTTCCGGGACAGAAAATCTACGAGCAGTACTTC. Its translation is CARSLFPGQKIYEQYF.

The chain uses TRBV6-6 and TRBJ1-1; perhaps TRBD1 as D (5 bases). Germline lookup yields CDR1 MNHNY and CDR2 SVGAGI (reference sequence). This CDR3 has 14 residues. Deletions cut 5 bases from V and 2 bases from J, with 12 bases between. The CDR3 region is CASSLDSANTEAFF. CDR3 sequence (DNA): TGTGCCAGCAGTCTTGACAGCGCCAACACTGAAGCTTTCTTT.

The chain combines TRBV5-3 with TRBJ2-2; maybe TRBD1 (6 bases). TRBV5-3 carries the ORF label, with uncertain function. V was pared by 5 bases and J by 2 bases, with 10 bases between. The CDR3 contains 14 residues. The CDR3, as DNA: TGTGCCAGAAGTAGCAGGGGAAACACCGGGGAGCTGTTTTTT. Translating gives CARSSRGNTGELFF.

This sequence joins TRBV5-1 and TRBJ1-4; no reliable D call. CDR3 length: 16 amino acids. CDR1 is SGHRS, CDR2 YFSETQ, per germline. V lost 0 bases, J lost 3 bases, and 12 bases lay in between. The DNA for the CDR3 is TGCGCCAGCAGCTTGGGGCAGTCGCCGGCTAATGAAAAACTGTTTTTT. Amino acids: CASSLGQSPANEKLFF.

This chain uses TRBV6-5 with TRBJ2-7, with a weak D call TRBD1 (6 bases). This CDR3 comprises 15 residues. The ends were cut back, 2 bases at V and 0 bases at J, with 11 bases in the middle. Germline CDR1 is MNHEY and CDR2 is SVGAGI. The CDR3 nucleotides are TGTGCCAGCAGTTACACAGGGCGGAGCTCCTACGAGCAGTACTTC. Amino acid sequence: CASSYTGRSSYEQYF.